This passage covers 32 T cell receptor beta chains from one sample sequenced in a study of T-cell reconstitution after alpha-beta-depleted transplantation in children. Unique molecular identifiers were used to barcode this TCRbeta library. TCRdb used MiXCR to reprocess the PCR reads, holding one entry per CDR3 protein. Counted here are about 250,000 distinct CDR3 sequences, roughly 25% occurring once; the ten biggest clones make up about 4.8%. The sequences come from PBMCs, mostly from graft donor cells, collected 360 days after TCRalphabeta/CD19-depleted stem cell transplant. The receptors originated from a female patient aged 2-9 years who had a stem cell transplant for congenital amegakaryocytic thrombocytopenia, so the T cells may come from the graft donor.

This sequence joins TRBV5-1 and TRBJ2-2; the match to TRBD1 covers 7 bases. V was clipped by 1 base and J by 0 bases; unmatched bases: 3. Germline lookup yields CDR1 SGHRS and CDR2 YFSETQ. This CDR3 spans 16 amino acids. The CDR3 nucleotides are TGCGCCAGCAGCTTGAGGACAGGCGCGAACACCGGGGAGCTGTTTTTT. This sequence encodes CASSLRTGANTGELFF.

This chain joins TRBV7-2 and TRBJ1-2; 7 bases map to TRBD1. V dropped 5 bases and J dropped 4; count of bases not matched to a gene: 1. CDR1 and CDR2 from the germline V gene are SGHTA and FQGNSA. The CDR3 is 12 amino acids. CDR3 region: CASSDRVYGYTF. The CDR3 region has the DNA TGTGCCAGCAGCGACAGGGTCTATGGCTACACCTTC.

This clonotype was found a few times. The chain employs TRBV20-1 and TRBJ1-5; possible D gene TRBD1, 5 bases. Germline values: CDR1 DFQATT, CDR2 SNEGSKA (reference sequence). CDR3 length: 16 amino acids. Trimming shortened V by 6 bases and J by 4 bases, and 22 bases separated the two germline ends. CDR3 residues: CSADGTGRRANQPQHF. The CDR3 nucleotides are TGCAGTGCCGACGGGACGGGACGGCGGGCGAATCAGCCCCAGCATTTT.

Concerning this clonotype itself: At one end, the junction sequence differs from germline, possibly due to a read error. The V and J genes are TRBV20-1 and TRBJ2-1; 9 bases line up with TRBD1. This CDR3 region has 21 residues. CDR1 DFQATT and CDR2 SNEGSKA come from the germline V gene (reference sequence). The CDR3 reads CCARVEVDRGAILRIGNEQFF. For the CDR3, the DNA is TGCTGTGCTAGAGTGGAGGTAGACAGGGGGGCCATCCTCCGCATAGGGAATGAGCAGTTCTTC.

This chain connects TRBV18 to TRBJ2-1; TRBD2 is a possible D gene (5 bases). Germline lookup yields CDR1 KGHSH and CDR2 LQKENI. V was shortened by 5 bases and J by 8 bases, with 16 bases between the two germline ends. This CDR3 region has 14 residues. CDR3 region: CASSKDAGSDEQFF. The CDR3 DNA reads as TGTGCCAGCTCAAAGGATGCAGGTAGCGATGAGCAGTTCTTC. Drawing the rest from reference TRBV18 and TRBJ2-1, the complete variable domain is NAGVMQNPRHLVRRRGQEARLRCSPMKGHSHVYWYRQLPEEGLKFMVYLQKENIIDESGMPKERFSAEFPKEGPSILRIQQVVRGDSAAYFCASSKDAGSDEQFFGPGTRLTVL.

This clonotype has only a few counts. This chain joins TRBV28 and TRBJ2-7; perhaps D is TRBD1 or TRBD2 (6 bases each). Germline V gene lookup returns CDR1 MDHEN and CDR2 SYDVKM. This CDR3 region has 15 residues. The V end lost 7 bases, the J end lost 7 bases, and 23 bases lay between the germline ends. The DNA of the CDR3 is TGTGCCAGCACCAGGGCGGGCAGGGGAGGAAGGGAGCAGTACTTC. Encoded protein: CASTRAGRGGREQYF.

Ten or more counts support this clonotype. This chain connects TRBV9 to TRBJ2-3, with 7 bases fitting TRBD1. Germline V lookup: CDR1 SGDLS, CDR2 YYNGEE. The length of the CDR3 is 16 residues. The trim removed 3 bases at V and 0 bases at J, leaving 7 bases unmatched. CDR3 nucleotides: TGTGCCAGCAGCGACAACCACAGGGGAAGCACAGATACGCAGTATTTT. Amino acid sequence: CASSDNHRGSTDTQYF.

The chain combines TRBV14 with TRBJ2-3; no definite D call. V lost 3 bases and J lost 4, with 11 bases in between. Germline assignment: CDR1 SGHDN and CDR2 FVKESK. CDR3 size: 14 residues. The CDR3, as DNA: TGTGCCAGCAGCCAGATCCAGTACCCAGATACGCAGTATTTT. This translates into CASSQIQYPDTQYF.

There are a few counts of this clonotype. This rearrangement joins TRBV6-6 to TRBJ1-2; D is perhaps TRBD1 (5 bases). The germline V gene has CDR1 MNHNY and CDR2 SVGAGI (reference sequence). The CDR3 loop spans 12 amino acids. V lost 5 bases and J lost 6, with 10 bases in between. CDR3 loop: CASSTGRDGYTF. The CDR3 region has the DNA TGTGCCAGCAGTACGGGCAGGGATGGCTACACCTTC.

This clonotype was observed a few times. The CDR3 loop reads CASSLFRSPEQFF. The CDR3 DNA follows: TGTGCCAGCAGCTTATTTCGCTCGCCTGAGCAGTTCTTC. V is TRBV11-2 and J is TRBJ2-1; the D is unclear. The V end was cut by 2 bases, the J end by 9 bases, with 11 bases between. In germline, CDR1 is SGHAT, CDR2 FQNNGV. CDR3 length: 13 residues.

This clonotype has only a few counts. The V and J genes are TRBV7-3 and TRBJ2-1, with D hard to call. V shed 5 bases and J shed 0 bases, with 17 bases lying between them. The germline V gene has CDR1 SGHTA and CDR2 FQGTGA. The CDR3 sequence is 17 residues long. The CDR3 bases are TGTGCCAGCAGCCCTTTTCTACAGATGAGCTCCTACAATGAGCAGTTCTTC. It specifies CASSPFLQMSSYNEQFF.

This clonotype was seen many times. In nucleotides, the CDR3 is TGCGCCAGCAGCAACGACTTCCTAGCGGGCTCCTACAATGAGCAGTTCTTC. Translating gives CASSNDFLAGSYNEQFF. This chain links TRBV5-1 with TRBJ2-1; 8 nucleotides line up with TRBD2. Trimming cost V 4 bases and J 0 bases; bases outside gene matches: 9. The CDR3 sequence is 17 residues long. Germline CDR1 SGHRS, CDR2 YFSETQ.

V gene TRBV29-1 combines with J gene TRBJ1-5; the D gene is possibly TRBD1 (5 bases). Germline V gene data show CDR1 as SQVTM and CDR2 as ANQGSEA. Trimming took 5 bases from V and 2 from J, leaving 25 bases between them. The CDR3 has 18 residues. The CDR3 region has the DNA TGCAGCGTTTACTTTGGGCAGGACCCAGGGATGGGCAATCAGCCCCAGCATTTT. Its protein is CSVYFGQDPGMGNQPQHF. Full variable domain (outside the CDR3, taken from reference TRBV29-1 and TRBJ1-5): SAVISQKPSRDICQRGTSLTIQCQVDSQVTMMFWYRQQPGQSLTLIATANQGSEATYESGFVIDKFPISRPNLTFSTLTVSNMSPEDSSIYLCSVYFGQDPGMGNQPQHFGDGTRLSIL.

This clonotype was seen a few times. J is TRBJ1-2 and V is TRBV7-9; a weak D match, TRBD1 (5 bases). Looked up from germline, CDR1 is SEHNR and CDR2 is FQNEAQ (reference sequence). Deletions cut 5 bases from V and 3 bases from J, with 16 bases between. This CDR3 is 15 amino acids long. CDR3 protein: CASSPGAALDYGYTF. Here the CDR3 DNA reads TGTGCCAGCAGCCCCGGGGCAGCCTTGGACTATGGCTACACCTTC.

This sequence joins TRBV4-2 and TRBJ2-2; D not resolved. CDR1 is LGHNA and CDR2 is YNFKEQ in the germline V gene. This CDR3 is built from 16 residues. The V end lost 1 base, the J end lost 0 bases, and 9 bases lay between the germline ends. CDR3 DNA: TGTGCCAGCAGCCAAGTGTCTATCCCGAACACCGGGGAGCTGTTTTTT. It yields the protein CASSQVSIPNTGELFF.

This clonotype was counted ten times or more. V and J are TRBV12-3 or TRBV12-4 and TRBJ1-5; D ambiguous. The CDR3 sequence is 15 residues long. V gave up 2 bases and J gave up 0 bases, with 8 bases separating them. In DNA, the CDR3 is TGTGCCAGCAGTTTAAAGGGCCTTAGCAATCAGCCCCAGCATTTT. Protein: CASSLKGLSNQPQHF.

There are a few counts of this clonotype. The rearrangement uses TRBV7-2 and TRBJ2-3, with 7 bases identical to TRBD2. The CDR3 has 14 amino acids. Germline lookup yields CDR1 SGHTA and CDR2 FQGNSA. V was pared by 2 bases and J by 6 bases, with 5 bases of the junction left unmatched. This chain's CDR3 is CASSLLGGFDTQYF. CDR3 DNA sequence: TGTGCCAGCAGCTTATTGGGAGGGTTCGATACGCAGTATTTT. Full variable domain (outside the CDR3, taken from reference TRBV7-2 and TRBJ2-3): GAGVSQSPSNKVTEKGKDVELRCDPISGHTALYWYRQSLGQGLEFLIYFQGNSAPDKSGLPSDRFSAERTGGSVSTLTIQRTQQEDSAVYLCASSLLGGFDTQYFGPGTRLTVL.

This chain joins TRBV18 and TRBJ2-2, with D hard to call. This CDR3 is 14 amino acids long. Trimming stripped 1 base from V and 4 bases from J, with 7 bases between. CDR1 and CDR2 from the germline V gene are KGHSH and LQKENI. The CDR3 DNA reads TGTGCCAGCTCACCACTGGCGTCCACCGGGGAGCTGTTTTTT. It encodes CASSPLASTGELFF.

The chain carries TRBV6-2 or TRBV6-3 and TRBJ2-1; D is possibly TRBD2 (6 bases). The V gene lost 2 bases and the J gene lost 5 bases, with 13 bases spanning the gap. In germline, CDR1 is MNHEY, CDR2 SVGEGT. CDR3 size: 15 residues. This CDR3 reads CASSYAGTLNNEQFF. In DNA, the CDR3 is TGTGCCAGCAGTTACGCGGGGACCCTTAACAATGAGCAGTTCTTC.

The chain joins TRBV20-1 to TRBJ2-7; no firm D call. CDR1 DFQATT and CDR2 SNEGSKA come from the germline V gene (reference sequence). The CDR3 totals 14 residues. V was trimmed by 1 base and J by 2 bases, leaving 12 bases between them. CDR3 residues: CSARVLAETYEQYF. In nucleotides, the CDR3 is TGCAGTGCTAGAGTTTTGGCAGAAACCTACGAGCAGTACTTC.

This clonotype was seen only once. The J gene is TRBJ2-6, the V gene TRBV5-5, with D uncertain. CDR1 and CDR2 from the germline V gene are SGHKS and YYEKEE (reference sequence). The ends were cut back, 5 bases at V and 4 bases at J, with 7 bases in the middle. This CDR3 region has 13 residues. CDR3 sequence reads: CASREGGANVLTF. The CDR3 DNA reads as TGTGCCAGCAGGGAAGGGGGGGCCAACGTCCTGACTTTC.

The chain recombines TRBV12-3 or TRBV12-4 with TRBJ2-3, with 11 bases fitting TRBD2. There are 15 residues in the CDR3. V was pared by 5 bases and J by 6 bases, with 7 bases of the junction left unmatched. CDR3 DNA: TGTGCCAGCAGTCCCAGGACTAGCGGGTGCGATACGCAGTATTTT. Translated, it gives CASSPRTSGCDTQYF.

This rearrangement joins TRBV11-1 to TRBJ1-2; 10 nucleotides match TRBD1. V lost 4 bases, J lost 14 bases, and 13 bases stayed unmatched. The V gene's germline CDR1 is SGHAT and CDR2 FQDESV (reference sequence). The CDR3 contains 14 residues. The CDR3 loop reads CASSSGLMGTGETF. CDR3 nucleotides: TGTGCCAGCAGCTCCGGACTAATGGGGACAGGGGAAACCTTC.

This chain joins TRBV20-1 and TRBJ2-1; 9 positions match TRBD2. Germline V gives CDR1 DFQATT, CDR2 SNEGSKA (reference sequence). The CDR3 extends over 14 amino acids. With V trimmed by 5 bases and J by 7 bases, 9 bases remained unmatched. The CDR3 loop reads CSASRGTSRNEQFF. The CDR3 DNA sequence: TGCAGTGCTTCGAGGGGGACTAGCAGAAATGAGCAGTTCTTC.

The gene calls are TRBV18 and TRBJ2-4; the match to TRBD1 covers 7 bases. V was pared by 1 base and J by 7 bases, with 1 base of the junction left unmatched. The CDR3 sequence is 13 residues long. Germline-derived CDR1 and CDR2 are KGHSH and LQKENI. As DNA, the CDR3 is TGTGCCAGCTCACCACGACAGGGCAACATTCAGTACTTC. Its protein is CASSPRQGNIQYF. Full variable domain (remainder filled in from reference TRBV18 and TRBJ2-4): NAGVMQNPRHLVRRRGQEARLRCSPMKGHSHVYWYRQLPEEGLKFMVYLQKENIIDESGMPKERFSAEFPKEGPSILRIQQVVRGDSAAYFCASSPRQGNIQYFGAGTRLSVL.

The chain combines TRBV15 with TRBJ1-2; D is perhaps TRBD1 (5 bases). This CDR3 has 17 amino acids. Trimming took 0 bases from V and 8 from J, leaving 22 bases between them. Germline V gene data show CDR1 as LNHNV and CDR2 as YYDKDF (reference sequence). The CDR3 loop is CATSRDRGQGLGEGYTF. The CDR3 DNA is TGTGCCACCAGCAGAGATAGAGGGCAGGGCCTCGGAGAGGGCTACACCTTC.

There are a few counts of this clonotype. CDR3 DNA sequence: TGTGCCAGCAGCTCTAGGACAGGGGGCCAAGAGACCCAGTACTTC. Translating gives CASSSRTGGQETQYF. The gene calls are TRBV7-6 and TRBJ2-5; TRBD1 matches at 10 bases. V shed 4 bases and J 1 base; nucleotides not matched to a gene: 3. This CDR3 contains 15 residues. Germline V lookup: CDR1 SGHVS, CDR2 FNYEAQ.

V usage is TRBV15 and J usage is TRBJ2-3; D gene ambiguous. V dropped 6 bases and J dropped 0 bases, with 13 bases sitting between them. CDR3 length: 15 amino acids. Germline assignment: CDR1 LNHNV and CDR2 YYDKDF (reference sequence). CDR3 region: CATSRAPFSTDTQYF. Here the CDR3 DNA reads TGTGCCACCAGTCGTGCTCCTTTCAGCACAGATACGCAGTATTTT.

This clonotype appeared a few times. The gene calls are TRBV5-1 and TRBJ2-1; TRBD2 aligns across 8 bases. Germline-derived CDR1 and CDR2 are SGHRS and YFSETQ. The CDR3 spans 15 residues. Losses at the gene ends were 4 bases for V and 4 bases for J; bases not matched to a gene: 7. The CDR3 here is CASSTLAGTYNEQFF. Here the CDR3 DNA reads TGCGCCAGCAGCACCTTAGCGGGGACGTACAATGAGCAGTTCTTC.

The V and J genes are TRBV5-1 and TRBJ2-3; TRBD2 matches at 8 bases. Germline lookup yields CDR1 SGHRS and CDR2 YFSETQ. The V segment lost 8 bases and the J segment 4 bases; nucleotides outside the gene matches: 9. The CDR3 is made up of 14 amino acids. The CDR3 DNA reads TGCGCCAGTGGGACTAGTTTATCCCCAGATACGCAGTATTTT. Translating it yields CASGTSLSPDTQYF.

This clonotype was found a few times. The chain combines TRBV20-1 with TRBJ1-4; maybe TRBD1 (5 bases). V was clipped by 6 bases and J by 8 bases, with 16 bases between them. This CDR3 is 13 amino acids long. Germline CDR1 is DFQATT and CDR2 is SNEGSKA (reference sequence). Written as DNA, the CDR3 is TGCAGTGCAATCCGGGGCCGGGCCGAAAAACTGTTTTTT. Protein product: CSAIRGRAEKLFF.

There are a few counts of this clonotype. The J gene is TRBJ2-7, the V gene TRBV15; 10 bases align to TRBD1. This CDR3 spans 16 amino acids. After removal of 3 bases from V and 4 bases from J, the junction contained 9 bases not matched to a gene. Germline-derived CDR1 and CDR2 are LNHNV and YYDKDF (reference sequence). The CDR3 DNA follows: TGTGCCACCAGCAGGGGACAGGGGAAAGTAGGTTACGAGCAGTACTTC. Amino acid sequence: CATSRGQGKVGYEQYF.